The present T cell receptor (beta chain) was sequenced within a study of blood T cell repertoires in COVID-19. As for the study in general: From T cells, B-cell-depleted T cells, or PBMCs came the material, which was cDNA or gDNA.

Germline loops: CDR1 SNHLY, CDR2 FYNNEI. The CDR3 runs 14 residues. The V end was cut by 7 bases, the J end by 5 bases, with 15 bases between. Enrolled through a virtual design, the participants were between roughly 18 and 89 years of age and came from about two dozen US areas. Recovered status applied to Cohort 3 donors who had two consecutive negative PCRs. It also applied to those with clearance or with symptom resolution. In the source study's methods: Amplification of reference gene primers was used by the study to estimate nucleated cell counts. Generated by immunoSEQ multiplex PCR, the TCRdb table keeps only in-frame clones and is missing some. The V and J calls and clone size come from that table; D and trimming were worked out from the DNA. Found here are 140,000 to 150,000 clones, approximately 87% of them singletons; the top ten hold 11%.

The chain recombines TRBV2 with TRBJ1-5; the D gene is possibly TRBD1 (6 bases). The TCR was taken from a man in his 60s who had recovered from COVID-19. What was sequenced was PBMCs or T cells enriched from blood (not recorded which). In DNA form, the CDR3 reads TGTGCCAGCACTCGAACACAGGGTTATCAGCCCCAGCATTTT. Translation gives CASTRTQGYQPQHF.